These T cell receptor beta chains were read from a single sample in a study of PD-1 blockade in classical Hodgkin lymphoma. Here immunoSEQ multiplex PCR was the method, and the copy in TCRdb shows in-frame clones only, minus some. The table has 15,000 to 20,000 clones, more than 65% seen once. This specimen consisted of CD4+ T cells from blood, obtained before the fourth cycle of nivolumab. The receptor source for this set is a human donor with classical Hodgkin lymphoma. The CDR3 runs from the conserved cysteine through the conserved F or W. D genes are given only for firm matches. Only some rows state a clone size, as once, few, many or a class for expanded clones.

D	J	V	size	CDR3	DNA
NA	TRBJ1-2	TRBV7-2	few	CASSPSYGYTF	TGTGCCAGCAGCCCCTCTTATGGCTACACCTTC
NA	TRBJ1-2	TRBV4-1	NA	CASSPGTELYGYTF	TGCGCCAGCAGCCCCGGGACCGAACTATATGGCTACACCTTC
NA	TRBJ2-7	TRBV9	NA	CASSLRDGPYEQYF	TGTGCCAGCAGCCTCCGGGACGGCCCCTACGAGCAGTACTTC
TRBD1	TRBJ1-5	TRBV7-9	NA	CASSLVRQGINQPQHF	TGTGCCAGCAGCTTAGTGAGACAGGGGATTAATCAGCCCCAGCATTTT
TRBD2	TRBJ2-5	TRBV4-1	NA	CASSVSGEETQYF	TGCGCCAGCAGCGTTAGCGGGGAAGAGACCCAGTACTTC
NA	TRBJ2-7	TRBV7-2	NA	CASSFSNHEQYF	TGTGCCAGCAGCTTTTCGAATCACGAGCAGTACTTC
NA	TRBJ1-3	TRBV29-1	once	CSVGGGNSGNTIYF	TGCAGCGTTGGGGGGGGCAACTCTGGAAACACCATATATTTT
NA	TRBJ2-1	TRBV28	once	CASSLYVGTYNEQFF	TGTGCCAGCAGTTTATATGTGGGAACCTACAATGAGCAGTTCTTC
NA	TRBJ2-7	TRBV7-2	NA	CASSLASRGSRAYEQYF	TGTGCCAGCAGCTTAGCATCCCGGGGTAGTAGGGCCTACGAGCAGTACTTC
TRBD1	TRBJ1-3	TRBV2	once	CASRGTGVGNTIYF	TGTGCCAGCAGGGGGACAGGGGTCGGAAACACCATATATTTT
TRBD1	TRBJ1-4	TRBV2	NA	CASSGQGLPNEKLFF	TGTGCCAGCAGCGGACAGGGCCTCCCGAATGAAAAACTGTTTTTT
NA	TRBJ2-5	TRBV6-1	NA	CASRPGTFQETQYF	TGTGCCAGCAGACCCGGGACCTTCCAAGAGACCCAGTACTTC
NA	TRBJ2-5	TRBV18	NA	CASSPAGAQTQYF	TGTGCCAGCTCACCAGCGGGGGCACAGACCCAGTACTTC
NA	TRBJ1-5	TRBV18	NA	CASSTFSNQPQHF	TGTGCCAGCTCAACCTTTAGCAATCAGCCCCAGCATTTT
NA	TRBJ1-3	TRBV11-3	NA	CASSLEGLRGNTIYF	TGTGCCAGCAGCTTAGAGGGACTGCGTGGAAACACCATATATTTT
TRBD1	TRBJ2-1	TRBV19	NA	CASKAGQGTYNEQFF	TGTGCCAGTAAGGCGGGACAGGGAACTTACAATGAGCAGTTCTTC
NA	TRBJ1-1	TRBV7-9	few	CASIRGGGMNTEAFF	TGTGCCAGCATCAGAGGGGGAGGCATGAACACTGAAGCTTTCTTT
TRBD2	TRBJ2-1	TRBV28	few	CASSLFREGGEQFF	TGTGCCAGCAGTTTATTTCGGGAGGGAGGTGAGCAGTTCTTC
TRBD1	TRBJ1-2	TRBV4-2	NA	CASSSYPDRAYGYTF	TGTGCCAGCAGCTCCTACCCGGACAGGGCCTATGGCTACACCTTC
TRBD2	TRBJ2-3	TRBV29-1	NA	CSVGSKRGGFPSTDTQYF	TGCAGCGTTGGATCCAAGCGGGGGGGCTTTCCCAGCACAGATACGCAGTATTTT
NA	TRBJ2-1	TRBV30	NA	CAWEDTNAYNEQFF	TGTGCCTGGGAAGACACCAATGCCTACAATGAGCAGTTCTTC
TRBD1	TRBJ1-2	TRBV7-2	NA	CASSLVTNLRTGIGYTF	TGTGCCAGCAGCTTAGTAACGAACCTAAGGACAGGGATAGGCTACACCTTC